Below, 28 T cell receptor beta chains from the same sample are listed, as sequenced in a study of CD8 T cells in Susac syndrome. RNA totalling roughly 0.5 to 1 ug underwent reverse transcription with random hexamers. Using its own MiXCR run on the immunoSEQ multiplex PCR reads, TCRdb lists one record per CDR3 protein. The sample lists approximately 26,000 distinct CDR3 sequences, roughly 94% occurring once. Sequencing was carried out using CD8+ T cells from PBMCs. These receptors were obtained from a human donor in good health.

This rearrangement joins TRBV9 to TRBJ1-1; 8 bases are shared with TRBD1. CDR1 is SGDLS and CDR2 is YYNGEE in the germline V gene. J was trimmed by 5 bases and V by 0 bases; bases with no gene match: 9. This CDR3 spans 16 amino acids. The DNA for the CDR3 is TGTGCCAGCAGCGTAGCAGGGGGCGCGAGTGGAACTGAAGCTTTCTTT. Protein: CASSVAGGASGTEAFF.

This chain links TRBV4-3 with TRBJ1-2; no firm D call. V gave up 0 bases and J gave up 8 bases, with 10 bases separating them. The CDR3 extends over 13 amino acids. Per the germline V gene, CDR1 is LGHNA and CDR2 is YSLEER. The CDR3 protein is CASSQDLLGGYTF. The CDR3 DNA sequence: TGCGCCAGCAGCCAAGATCTATTAGGAGGCTACACCTTC.

The V call is TRBV14, the J call TRBJ2-5, with D possibly matching TRBD2 (5 bases). Trimming took off 4 bases at V and 1 base at J, with 13 bases between the two ends. Germline CDR1 SGHDN, CDR2 FVKESK. This CDR3 has 15 amino acids. CDR3 region: CASSLPGGFQETQYF. The DNA for the CDR3 is TGTGCCAGCAGCCTCCCCGGCGGGTTCCAAGAGACCCAGTACTTC.

The chain has TRBV6-1 and TRBJ2-1; D call uncertain. V gave up 5 bases and J gave up 7 bases, with 15 bases separating them. This CDR3 spans 14 amino acids. Per germline, CDR1 MNHNS and CDR2 SASEGT. The DNA for the CDR3 is TGTGCCAGCAGTCCTATCTCGTCGTATAATGAGCAGTTCTTC. The encoded protein is CASSPISSYNEQFF.

The chain links TRBV2 to TRBJ2-1; D gene ambiguous. Trimming took 1 base from V and 3 from J, leaving 10 bases between them. The CDR3 length is 15 residues. CDR1 and CDR2 (germline): SNHLY, FYNNEI. The CDR3 spells CASSEVMGNYNEQFF. In DNA, the CDR3 is TGTGCCAGCAGTGAAGTGATGGGGAACTACAATGAGCAGTTCTTC.

The chain uses TRBV28 and TRBJ1-4; no definite D call. CDR1 is MDHEN and CDR2 is SYDVKM in the germline V gene. The CDR3 contains 15 residues. Trimming removed 8 bases from V and 0 bases from J, with 13 bases in between. In nucleotides, the CDR3 is TGTGCCAGCGTTAAGGGAGAAGCAACTAATGAAAAACTGTTTTTT. It specifies CASVKGEATNEKLFF.

This chain connects TRBV6-1 to TRBJ2-4; D is perhaps TRBD1 or TRBD2 (5 bases each). The CDR3 is made up of 16 amino acids. Trimming removed 6 bases at V and 12 bases at J, with 27 bases between. Germline V gene sequence: CDR1 MNHNS, CDR2 SASEGT. CDR3 DNA: TGTGCCAGCAGCCTCGCTATTAGCAGGGACGACGTTTCTCAGTACTTC. It encodes CASSLAISRDDVSQYF.

This clonotype is a singleton in its sample. V gene TRBV4-3 combines with J gene TRBJ2-7; TRBD1 aligns across 9 bases. This CDR3 contains 17 residues. The J segment lost 3 bases and the V segment lost 2 bases, leaving 11 bases of the junction unmatched. From germline, CDR1 is LGHNA and CDR2 YSLEER. The DNA for the CDR3 is TGCGCCAGCAGCCAACTCAGGGACAGGGAGATTTACTACGAGCAGTACTTC. It codes for CASSQLRDREIYYEQYF.

CDR3 sequence (DNA): TGTGCCAGCAGTCCGCCGGGACTTGAGCAGTTCTTC. It codes for CASSPPGLEQFF. The chain couples TRBV27 to TRBJ2-1, with D possibly TRBD2 on 6 matching bases. This CDR3 region has 12 residues. CDR1 and CDR2 from the germline V gene are MNHEY and SMNVEV (reference sequence). V was shortened by 5 bases and J by 9 bases, with 11 bases between the two germline ends.

The chain's CDR3 is CASSLSQGNRAYNEQFF. The CDR3 DNA reads as TGTGCCAGCAGCTTATCCCAGGGGAATAGAGCCTACAATGAGCAGTTCTTC. The chain has TRBV13 and TRBJ2-1; D possibly corresponds to TRBD1 (6 bases). This CDR3 has 17 residues. The V end was cut by 2 bases, the J end by 2 bases, with 16 bases between. Looked up from germline, CDR1 is PRHDT and CDR2 is FYEKMQ (reference sequence).

The chain couples TRBV5-1 to TRBJ1-6, with TRBD1 matching over 9 bases. With V trimmed by 5 bases and J by 5 bases, 5 bases remained unmatched. CDR1 and CDR2 (germline): SGHRS, YFSETQ. The CDR3 runs 15 residues. CDR3 sequence (DNA): TGCGCCAGCAGAACGGGACAGGGAAATAATTCACCCCTCCACTTT. Translated: CASRTGQGNNSPLHF.

This clonotype was detected a few times. The rearrangement uses TRBV7-8 and TRBJ2-1; 15 bases map to TRBD2. The CDR3 runs 17 residues. The J segment lost 4 bases and the V segment lost 3 bases, leaving 4 bases of the junction unmatched. CDR1 is SGHVS, CDR2 FQNEAQ, per germline. The CDR3 spells CASSLGTSGGPYNEQFF. CDR3 nucleotides: TGTGCCAGCAGCTTGGGGACTAGCGGGGGGCCATACAATGAGCAGTTCTTC.

This clonotype has a single count. The chain combines TRBV12-3 or TRBV12-4 with TRBJ1-1; D gene unclear. V shed 9 bases and J shed 1 base, with 12 bases lying between them. This CDR3 spans 13 amino acids. CDR3 nucleotides: TGTGCCAGTAGGAAAGGAGAGAACACTGAAGCTTTCTTT. Its protein product is CASRKGENTEAFF.

The chain combines TRBV2 with TRBJ2-1, with D possibly TRBD1 on 5 matching bases. CDR3 length: 16 amino acids. Germline lookup yields CDR1 SNHLY and CDR2 FYNNEI. With 3 bases removed from V and 2 bases from J, the gap between germline ends came to 14 bases. The DNA for the CDR3 is TGTGCCAGCAGTGAGGGGTTTACAGGTACCTACAATGAGCAGTTCTTC. Translation gives CASSEGFTGTYNEQFF.

The sample holds a few counts of this clonotype. The chain recombines TRBV7-2 with TRBJ1-5; no definite D call. The germline CDR1 and CDR2 sequences are SGHTA and FQGNSA. The ends were cut back, 4 bases at V and 4 bases at J, with 11 bases in the middle. The CDR3 extends over 14 amino acids. For the CDR3, the DNA is TGTGCCAGCAGCTCCTCTAGAGGAAATCAGCCCCAGCATTTT. Protein product: CASSSSRGNQPQHF.

This clonotype came up once. CDR3 nucleotide sequence: TGTGCCAGTAGTATCAGGGGGCGAGACTATGGCTACACCTTC. Amino acids: CASSIRGRDYGYTF. The chain carries TRBV19 and TRBJ1-2, with 8 nucleotides matching TRBD1. The CDR3 totals 14 residues. Germline-derived CDR1 and CDR2 are LNHDA and SQIVND (reference sequence). J gave up 3 bases and V 3 bases, and 3 bases lay outside the gene matches.

The rearrangement uses TRBV2 and TRBJ2-7, with 12 nucleotides matching TRBD2. The germline V gene encodes CDR1 SNHLY and CDR2 FYNNEI. J gave up 3 bases and V 6 bases, and 3 bases lay outside the gene matches. The CDR3 contains 14 residues. For the CDR3, the DNA is TGTGCCAGCAGGACTAGCGGGGGACACTACGAGCAGTACTTC. Protein sequence: CASRTSGGHYEQYF.

The chain is built from TRBV10-3 and TRBJ2-3, with TRBD1 matching over 10 bases. CDR1 is ENHRY, CDR2 SYGVKD, per germline. V gave up 8 bases and J gave up 6 bases; unmatched junction bases: 8. The CDR3 has 14 amino acids. This CDR3 is CAIGQGELVDTQYF. CDR3 DNA: TGTGCCATCGGACAGGGGGAATTAGTGGATACGCAGTATTTT.

The gene calls are TRBV19 and TRBJ2-2; the match to TRBD1 covers 8 bases. This CDR3 comprises 15 residues. The V and J ends lost 3 bases and 3 bases, in that order; junction bases with no gene match: 3. The germline V gene has CDR1 LNHDA and CDR2 SQIVND (reference sequence). CDR3 nucleotide sequence: TGTGCCAGTAGTATGGACAGGGCGGACACCGGGGAGCTGTTTTTT. This encodes CASSMDRADTGELFF.

The V and J genes are TRBV12-3 or TRBV12-4 and TRBJ1-1; D is uncertain. Deletions cut 3 bases from V and 6 bases from J, with 8 bases between. This CDR3 region has 12 residues. As DNA, the CDR3 is TGTGCCAGCAGTTTGAACGGCGCTGAAGCTTTCTTT. Translated: CASSLNGAEAFF.

This chain uses TRBV20-1 with TRBJ2-7, with TRBD1 matching over 7 bases. J gave up 3 bases and V 3 bases, and 11 bases lay outside the gene matches. The germline V gene encodes CDR1 DFQATT and CDR2 SNEGSKA (reference sequence). CDR3 size: 15 residues. CDR3 sequence (DNA): TGCAGTGCTAGCCCTCCGGGACAGCCCTTCTACGAGCAGTACTTC. Its translation: CSASPPGQPFYEQYF.

This chain uses TRBV6-4 with TRBJ2-1; D possibly matches TRBD1 or TRBD2 (6 bases each). The germline V gene encodes CDR1 MRHNA and CDR2 SNTAGT. This CDR3 is 15 amino acids long. Trimming pared 0 bases from V and 7 bases from J, leaving 13 bases between. CDR3 nucleotides: TGTGCCAGCAGTGACTCCTTCCGGGGGCTAAATGAGCAGTTCTTC. Encoded protein: CASSDSFRGLNEQFF.

CDR3 nucleotides: TGTGCCAGCAGTTTATTGGGACAGGGGCTGGGCAATGAGCAGTTCTTC. It encodes CASSLLGQGLGNEQFF. The rearrangement links TRBV27 to TRBJ2-1, with 10 bases lining up with TRBD1. The V and J ends lost 1 base and 6 bases, in that order; junction bases with no gene match: 6. Germline V lookup: CDR1 MNHEY, CDR2 SMNVEV (reference sequence). The length of the CDR3 is 16 residues.

This clonotype was detected once. The rearrangement joins TRBV3-1 to TRBJ2-7, with 11 positions matching TRBD1. The germline V gene encodes CDR1 LGHDT and CDR2 YNNKEL (reference sequence). With 5 bases clipped from V and 0 bases from J, the junction kept 3 bases outside the gene matches. This CDR3 spans 15 amino acids. This CDR3 reads CASSVGQGASYEQYF. CDR3 DNA: TGTGCCAGCAGCGTCGGACAGGGGGCCTCCTACGAGCAGTACTTC.

This chain connects TRBV7-9 to TRBJ1-1, with TRBD1 as a possible D gene (6 bases). The CDR3 is 15 amino acids. V was pared by 1 base and J by 2 bases, with 11 bases between. CDR1 SEHNR and CDR2 FQNEAQ come from the germline V gene (reference sequence). The CDR3 sequence: CASSLVPGANTEAFF. CDR3 sequence (DNA): TGTGCCAGCAGCTTAGTCCCGGGGGCAAACACTGAAGCTTTCTTT.

This clonotype was seen only once. The chain recombines TRBV5-6 with TRBJ2-7, with 10 bases aligning to TRBD1. V shed 4 bases and J 8 bases; nucleotides not matched to a gene: 12. CDR3 length: 15 amino acids. Germline V gives CDR1 SGHDT, CDR2 YYEEEE. The CDR3 DNA sequence: TGTGCCAGCAGCCACCCAGGGACAGGGGCATTTAAGCAGTACTTC. Translating it yields CASSHPGTGAFKQYF.

J is TRBJ1-5 and V is TRBV9; 7 nucleotides match TRBD1. This CDR3 is built from 18 residues. CDR1 and CDR2 (germline): SGDLS, YYNGEE. V lost 0 bases, J lost 2 bases, and 11 bases stayed unmatched. This CDR3 is CASSVGRDSGSGNQPQHF. CDR3 bases: TGTGCCAGCAGCGTAGGGCGGGACAGCGGATCTGGCAATCAGCCCCAGCATTTT.

The chain combines TRBV10-2 with TRBJ1-5; D not resolved. This CDR3 spans 16 amino acids. Per the germline V gene, CDR1 is WSHSY and CDR2 is SAAADI. The V gene lost 3 bases and the J gene lost 4 bases, with 16 bases spanning the gap. The CDR3 region is CASSESLRQVNQPQHF. DNA for the CDR3: TGCGCCAGCAGTGAAAGTTTAAGGCAGGTTAATCAGCCCCAGCATTTT.